This TCR beta chain derives from a study of long-term antiretroviral therapy in people with HIV. Overall study context: Some samples came about a decade before the 2015 immediate-ART recommendation, and these were the earliest. Study-wide points: Repertoire dominance by clones expanded before ART was seen at all time points. Even long-term ART left TRB diversity below transplant donor controls, despite gains.

Investigators performed immunoSEQ version v3.0 at survey level. The repertoire was sequenced with immunoSEQ multiplex PCR; TCRdb's copy has only in-frame clones and lacks some. The sample gives about 25,000 clones, around 86% of which show up once; 13% to 15% is in the top ten. Trimming removed 1 base from V and 1 base from J, with 10 bases in between. The germline gives CDR1 SGHNT, CDR2 YENEEA. The CDR3 consists of 15 residues. A word on this clone: As yet, its antigen is unknown.

The TCR sequence derives from a man aged 50-59 years with HIV. The specimen comprised unsorted PBMCs, sampled 2.9 years after starting antiretroviral therapy. The chain joins TRBV11-3 to TRBJ1-1, with a tentative D call TRBD1 (5 bases). The CDR3: CASSLGGLRNTEAFF. CDR3 nucleotide sequence: TGTGCCAGCAGCTTAGGGGGACTTCGGAACACTGAAGCTTTCTTT.